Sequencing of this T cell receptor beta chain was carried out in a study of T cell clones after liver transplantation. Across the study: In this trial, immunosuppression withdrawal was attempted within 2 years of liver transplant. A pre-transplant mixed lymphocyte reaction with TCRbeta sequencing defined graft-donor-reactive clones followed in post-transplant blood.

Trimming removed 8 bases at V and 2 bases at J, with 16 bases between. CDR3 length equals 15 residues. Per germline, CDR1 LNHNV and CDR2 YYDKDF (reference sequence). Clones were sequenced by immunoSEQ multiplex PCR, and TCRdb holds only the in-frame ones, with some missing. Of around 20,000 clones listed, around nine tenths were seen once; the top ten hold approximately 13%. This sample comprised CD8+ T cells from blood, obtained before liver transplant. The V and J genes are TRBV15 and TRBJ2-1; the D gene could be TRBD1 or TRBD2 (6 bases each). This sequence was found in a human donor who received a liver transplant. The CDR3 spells CATASGGRTYNEQFF. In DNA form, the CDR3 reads TGTGCCACCGCCAGTGGGGGGCGAACCTACAATGAGCAGTTCTTC.